This TCR beta chain comes out of a study of T cell responses to AZD1222 COVID-19 vaccine. The data were produced by immunoSEQ multiplex PCR, yet TCRdb's version contains in-frame clones alone and is incomplete. The table has about 99,000 clones, about 87% seen once. The material sequenced was peripheral blood, taken on day 0 of AZD1222 vaccination. The sequence derives from an adult in good health.

CDR3 sequence reads: CASRNTGSYEQYF. In DNA, the CDR3 is TGTGCCAGCAGAAATACAGGGTCCTACGAGCAGTACTTC. The genes are TRBV14 and TRBJ2-7; a weak D match, TRBD1 (6 bases). CDR3 size: 13 residues. V lost 6 bases and J lost 1, with 10 bases in between. Germline values: CDR1 SGHDN, CDR2 FVKESK.